Listed here are 8 T cell receptor beta chains from one sample, sequenced in a study of blood T cell repertoires in COVID-19. The method was immunoSEQ multiplex PCR; TCRdb's version includes in-frame clones alone and lacks a portion of them. The top ten clones hold less than 2% of a sample with 400,000 to 500,000 clones, roughly 88% of them seen once. The sequenced material came from PBMCs or T cells enriched from blood (not recorded which). The receptors stem from a middle-aged woman who had recovered from COVID-19.

The count of this clone is one. V gene TRBV25-1 combines with J gene TRBJ2-7; TRBD1 might be the D (5 bases). CDR1 is MGHDK, CDR2 SYGVNS, per germline. Trimming took 5 bases from V and 6 from J, leaving 11 bases between them. The CDR3 is 12 amino acids. The CDR3 sequence is CASSPQGFEQYF. The CDR3 DNA reads TGTGCCAGCAGTCCTCAGGGCTTCGAGCAGTACTTC.

The gene calls are TRBV10-2 and TRBJ2-1; 7 bases are shared with TRBD1. The CDR3 sequence is 14 residues long. The trim removed 9 bases at V and 4 bases at J, leaving 9 bases unmatched. Looked up from germline, CDR1 is WSHSY and CDR2 is SAAADI. The CDR3 DNA is TGCGCCAGTACAGACAGGGCCTATTACAATGAGCAGTTCTTC. This codes for CASTDRAYYNEQFF.

This chain joins TRBV7-9 and TRBJ1-2, with TRBD1 identical over 7 bases. CDR3 size: 15 residues. The germline CDR1 and CDR2 sequences are SEHNR and FQNEAQ (reference sequence). The J segment lost 6 bases and the V segment lost 4 bases, leaving 11 bases of the junction unmatched. In DNA form, the CDR3 reads TGTGCCAGCAGCTCAGACAGGGTATGGAAGAATGGCTACACCTTC. Amino acid sequence: CASSSDRVWKNGYTF.

V is TRBV19 and J is TRBJ1-5; TRBD1 aligns across 8 bases. Germline V gene lookup returns CDR1 LNHDA and CDR2 SQIVND (reference sequence). With V trimmed by 1 base and J by 6 bases, 2 bases remained unmatched. This CDR3 region has 14 residues. In DNA form, the CDR3 reads TGTGCCAGTAGTATAGTCACAGGGGGTCAGCCCCAGCATTTT. As protein: CASSIVTGGQPQHF. Together with reference TRBV19 and TRBJ1-5, the CDR3 gives the full variable domain: DGGITQSPKYLFRKEGQNVTLSCEQNLNHDAMYWYRQDPGQGLRLIYYSQIVNDFQKGDIAEGYSVSREKKESFPLTVTSAQKNPTAFYLCASSIVTGGQPQHFGDGTRLSIL.

The CDR3 DNA reads TGCGCCAGCAGCCAAGATATACCTAGCGGGAGAAAGAACGAGCAGTACTTC. Translation: CASSQDIPSGRKNEQYF. V gene TRBV4-3 combines with J gene TRBJ2-7; 10 bases align to TRBD2. The CDR3 loop spans 17 amino acids. Trimming took 0 bases from V and 5 from J; bases not matched to a gene: 10. CDR1 and CDR2 from the germline V gene are LGHNA and YSLEER.

The rearrangement joins TRBV9 to TRBJ1-3, with D perhaps TRBD1 (5 bases). V lost 8 bases and J lost 4, with 19 bases in between. Germline loops: CDR1 SGDLS, CDR2 YYNGEE. The CDR3 is 15 residues long. CDR3 DNA: TGTGCCAGTACCAAGGGGCAACAGAAGGGAAACACCATATATTTT. Translating it yields CASTKGQQKGNTIYF.

The chain combines TRBV13 with TRBJ1-4; 9 bases are shared with TRBD1. Germline values: CDR1 PRHDT, CDR2 FYEKMQ (reference sequence). The V segment lost 5 bases and the J segment 12 bases; nucleotides outside the gene matches: 13. The CDR3 is 15 residues long. The CDR3 DNA sequence: TGTGCCAGCAGCCTAAAACCGGGACAGGGTCTGGAACTGTTTTTT. Its translation: CASSLKPGQGLELFF.

This sequence joins TRBV7-2 and TRBJ2-3, with D possibly TRBD1 on 5 matching bases. CDR3 size: 14 residues. Germline values: CDR1 SGHTA, CDR2 FQGNSA. V was cut by 2 bases and J by 6 bases, with 12 bases left in between. The CDR3 DNA sequence: TGTGCCAGCAGCTTATGGGGCGCTACCGATACGCAGTATTTT. Translation: CASSLWGATDTQYF.